One and the same sample provided the 27 T cell receptor beta chains below, sequenced in a study of T cells after yellow fever vaccination. From the 5' RACE reads, TCRdb called clonotypes with MiXCR, one entry per CDR3 protein. This sample has about 340,000 distinct CDR3 sequences; 4% occur once, and the top ten carry 20% to 30%. The input for sequencing was PBMCs, taken 5 days after the yellow fever booster vaccination. Receptors originate from a man younger than 35 who received the YFV17D yellow fever vaccine.

The V and J genes are TRBV18 and TRBJ2-7, with D perhaps TRBD1 (5 bases). Trimming left V 6 bases short and J 0 bases short, with 9 bases between. The CDR3 is made up of 13 amino acids. Germline assignment: CDR1 KGHSH and CDR2 LQKENI. The CDR3 bases are TGTGCCAGCTCGGGGCAAGCCTCCTACGAGCAGTACGTC. Its translation is CASSGQASYEQYV.

CDR3 sequence: CASSPLQSTGKNTEAFF. The CDR3 DNA follows: TGTGCCAGCTCACCACTCCAGTCGACAGGGAAGAACACTGAAGCTTTCTTT. V usage is TRBV18 and J usage is TRBJ1-1, with TRBD1 matching over 7 bases. CDR3 length: 17 amino acids. V shed 1 base and J 1 base; nucleotides not matched to a gene: 9. Germline V gene sequence: CDR1 KGHSH, CDR2 LQKENI.

Many counts were recorded for this clonotype. The CDR3 DNA follows: TGTGCCAGCACCCGACTAGCGGGGGAGGGCACCGGGGAGCTGTTTTTT. Amino acid sequence: CASTRLAGEGTGELFF. This chain uses TRBV4-2 with TRBJ2-2; 12 bases agree with TRBD2. Germline V gene lookup returns CDR1 LGHNA and CDR2 YNFKEQ. V lost 7 bases and J lost 4; bases outside the gene matches: 7. The CDR3 runs 16 residues.

This clonotype was seen only a few times. The gene calls are TRBV3-1 and TRBJ2-1; D unclear. Germline V lookup: CDR1 LGHDT, CDR2 YNNKEL (reference sequence). CDR3 size: 12 residues. V lost 1 base and J lost 9, with 7 bases in between. CDR3 sequence (DNA): TGTGCCAGCAGCCAAGTGGTTGGTGAGCAGTTCTTC. This translates into CASSQVVGEQFF.

The chain combines TRBV7-9 with TRBJ1-3; TRBD1 is a possible D gene (5 bases). Germline-derived CDR1 and CDR2 are SEHNR and FQNEAQ (reference sequence). Trimming shortened V by 4 bases and J by 0 bases, and 10 bases separated the two germline ends. This CDR3 comprises 15 residues. This CDR3 reads CASSSDIPSGNTIYF. The CDR3 nucleotides read TGTGCCAGCAGCTCGGACATACCCTCTGGAAACACCATATATTTT. Combining the CDR3 with reference TRBV7-9 and TRBJ1-3 gives the whole variable domain DTGVSQNPRHKITKRGQNVTFRCDPISEHNRLYWYRQTLGQGPEFLTYFQNEAQLEKSRLLSDRFSAERPKGSFSTLEIQRTEQGDSAMYLCASSSDIPSGNTIYFGEGSWLTVV.

The rearrangement links TRBV5-1 to TRBJ1-5; 10 positions agree with TRBD1. The CDR3 has 18 residues. The germline V gene has CDR1 SGHRS and CDR2 YFSETQ. Trimming at V came to 4 bases and at J to 4 bases, leaving 14 bases not matched to a gene. CDR3 sequence reads: CASSPPDRGLRGNQPQHF. As DNA, the CDR3 is TGCGCCAGCAGCCCGCCCGACAGGGGGCTAAGGGGGAATCAGCCCCAGCATTTT.

The V call is TRBV29-1, the J call TRBJ2-5; 7 bases agree with TRBD1. This CDR3 has 14 amino acids. V gave up 4 bases and J gave up 1 base; unmatched junction bases: 6. CDR1 is SQVTM and CDR2 is ANQGSEA in the germline V gene. This CDR3 is CSVGQRTGQETQYF. The CDR3 nucleotides read TGCAGCGTTGGGCAGCGGACAGGCCAAGAGACCCAGTACTTC.

V gene TRBV18 combines with J gene TRBJ2-7; 7 positions match TRBD1. The V segment lost 3 bases and the J segment 5 bases; nucleotides outside the gene matches: 4. Germline V lookup: CDR1 KGHSH, CDR2 LQKENI. CDR3 length: 13 amino acids. The chain's CDR3 is CASSPLRGHEQYV. CDR3 sequence (DNA): TGTGCCAGCTCACCCCTAAGGGGGCACGAGCAGTACGTC.

This clonotype has at least ten counts. The J gene is TRBJ2-5, the V gene TRBV5-1, with unresolved D. The CDR3 loop spans 14 amino acids. Between the trimmed V and J ends, which lost 1 base and 1 base, there was a span of 8 bases. Per germline, CDR1 SGHRS and CDR2 YFSETQ. The CDR3 here is CASSLTPAQETQYF. CDR3 DNA: TGCGCCAGCAGCTTGACGCCCGCCCAAGAGACCCAGTACTTC.

This clonotype occurred many times. V is TRBV6-5 and J is TRBJ1-1; perhaps TRBD1 as D (6 bases). Trimming pared 8 bases from V and 7 bases from J, leaving 17 bases between. The germline CDR1 and CDR2 sequences are MNHEY and SVGAGI. The CDR3 contains 13 residues. The CDR3 region has the DNA TGTGCCAGCTCTACAGGGCAGGGATATGAAGCTTTCTTT. Encoded protein: CASSTGQGYEAFF.

In this sample, this clonotype turned up many times. The chain links TRBV12-5 to TRBJ2-3; the match to TRBD2 covers 8 bases. Germline CDR1 LGHNT, CDR2 FRNRAP. With 2 bases clipped from V and 5 bases from J, the junction kept 9 bases outside the gene matches. This CDR3 has 16 residues. This chain's CDR3 is CASGLLGLVRIDTQYF. CDR3 sequence (DNA): TGTGCTAGTGGTTTGTTGGGACTAGTACGAATAGATACGCAGTATTTT.

The genes are TRBV5-5 and TRBJ1-5; D is perhaps TRBD1 (5 bases). V dropped 2 bases and J dropped 4 bases, with 10 bases sitting between them. In germline, CDR1 is SGHKS, CDR2 YYEKEE (reference sequence). This CDR3 has 14 residues. CDR3 nucleotides: TGTGCCAGCAGCTTACGGGGGATGAATCAGCCCCAGCATTTT. This codes for CASSLRGMNQPQHF.

Ten or more counts support this clonotype. The chain has TRBV7-6 and TRBJ2-5, with TRBD1 matching over 7 bases. Germline trimming cut 7 bases from V and 5 bases from J; bases unmatched to any gene: 19. In germline, CDR1 is SGHVS, CDR2 FNYEAQ. CDR3 length equals 17 residues. Written as DNA, the CDR3 is TGTGCCAGCAACCACATCCGGGACAGAGGATACAGGGAGACCCAGTACTTC. Its translation is CASNHIRDRGYRETQYF.

This clonotype has at least ten counts. The DNA for the CDR3 is TGTGCCAGCAGTGGCAGACAGGGTAGCACTGAAGCTTTCTTT. Residues: CASSGRQGSTEAFF. V is TRBV2 and J is TRBJ1-1; 7 positions match TRBD1. Germline V CDR1 and CDR2: SNHLY, FYNNEI. CDR3 length: 14 amino acids. V lost 4 bases, J lost 4 bases, and 6 bases stayed unmatched.

This clonotype was found a few times. This rearrangement joins TRBV28 to TRBJ2-7; D possibly matches TRBD1 or TRBD2 (5 bases each). Germline lookup yields CDR1 MDHEN and CDR2 SYDVKM. The CDR3 runs 13 residues. Trimming cost V 6 bases and J 7 bases, with 16 bases left between them. The CDR3 coding sequence is TGTGCCAGCAGGACCGGGACCTCGAGGGAGCAGTACGTC. Translation gives CASRTGTSREQYV.

This clonotype was seen more than once but under ten times. This chain links TRBV2 with TRBJ2-5, with D perhaps matching TRBD2 (5 bases). Trimming took 8 bases from V and 1 from J, leaving 14 bases between them. The germline V gene encodes CDR1 SNHLY and CDR2 FYNNEI. CDR3 length equals 14 residues. CDR3 in amino acids: CASGGWTGQETQYF. The CDR3 DNA reads TGTGCCAGCGGAGGCTGGACTGGCCAAGAGACCCAGTACTTC.

This clonotype was found many times. V and J are TRBV5-1 and TRBJ2-3, with 7 bases fitting TRBD1. This CDR3 region has 15 residues. The V segment lost 2 bases and the J segment 6 bases; nucleotides outside the gene matches: 9. Per the germline V gene, CDR1 is SGHRS and CDR2 is YFSETQ. Here the CDR3 reads CASSFEWDSYDTQYF. CDR3 DNA: TGCGCCAGCAGCTTCGAATGGGACAGCTATGATACGCAGTATTTT.

This clonotype was recorded a few times. In DNA form, the CDR3 reads TGCAGTGCTAGCAGACAGGGGGTCTATAATTCACCCCTCCACTTT. It is translated as CSASRQGVYNSPLHF. The V gene is TRBV20-1, the J gene TRBJ1-6, with 9 bases aligning to TRBD1. Germline V CDR1 and CDR2: DFQATT, SNEGSKA (reference sequence). The V segment lost 3 bases and the J segment 3 bases; nucleotides outside the gene matches: 3. This CDR3 spans 15 amino acids.

In its sample, this clonotype was seen many times. V is TRBV5-1 and J is TRBJ1-1; D is perhaps TRBD1 (6 bases). CDR1 is SGHRS, CDR2 YFSETQ, per germline. CDR3 length: 16 amino acids. Deletions cut 5 bases from V and 3 bases from J, with 20 bases between. CDR3 sequence: CASSLNPQGWDTEAFF. DNA of the CDR3: TGCGCCAGCAGTTTGAATCCCCAGGGGTGGGACACTGAAGCTTTCTTT.

This clonotype was picked up a small number of times. CDR3 loop: CSARTSGTSYNEQFF. The CDR3 DNA is TGCAGTGCTCGGACTAGCGGCACCAGCTACAATGAGCAGTTCTTC. The chain has TRBV20-1 and TRBJ2-1; TRBD2 matches 10 bases. The CDR3 is 15 amino acids. Germline V lookup: CDR1 DFQATT, CDR2 SNEGSKA (reference sequence). Unmatched junction bases numbered 7, after V lost 5 bases and J lost 3 bases.

Only a few counts were recorded for this clonotype. This chain uses TRBV4-3 with TRBJ2-2; 9 nucleotides line up with TRBD1. The V gene end was trimmed by 0 bases and the J gene end by 7 bases; junction bases not matched to a gene: 9. This CDR3 has 17 amino acids. Germline CDR1 LGHNA, CDR2 YSLEER. CDR3 sequence (DNA): TGCGCCAGCAGCCAAGATGAGGGACAGGGCACCGGCGGGGAGCTGTTTTTT. Translating it yields CASSQDEGQGTGGELFF.

This clonotype was found many times. The gene calls are TRBV20-1 and TRBJ1-4; D gene ambiguous. This CDR3 is 10 amino acids long. V was trimmed by 6 bases and J by 11 bases, leaving 10 bases between them. Looked up from germline, CDR1 is DFQATT and CDR2 is SNEGSKA (reference sequence). The CDR3 reads CSAAFGKLFF. CDR3 in DNA: TGCAGTGCAGCCTTTGGGAAACTGTTTTTT.

This clonotype has at least ten counts. The V call is TRBV9, the J call TRBJ2-1; D gene unclear. CDR3 size: 14 residues. Per germline, CDR1 SGDLS and CDR2 YYNGEE. Trimming removed 0 bases at V and 7 bases at J, with 11 bases between. The CDR3 here is CASSVAKGFNEQFF. In DNA, the CDR3 is TGTGCCAGCAGCGTAGCTAAAGGGTTTAATGAGCAGTTCTTC.

A remark on this clonotype: Its ends do not fully match the called genes, so a read error is possible. The chain employs TRBV4-2 and TRBJ2-1, with 11 bases matching TRBD2. The CDR3 loop spans 17 amino acids. Looked up from germline, CDR1 is LGHNA and CDR2 is YNFKEQ. The CDR3 DNA follows: TGTGCCAGCAGCCAGAGCCCTCTAGCGGGGGGTAGCAATGAGCGGTTCTTC. The encoded protein is CASSQSPLAGGSNERFF.

In this sample, this clonotype turned up a few times. This chain connects TRBV20-1 to TRBJ1-2, with D possibly TRBD1 on 5 matching bases. Trimming took off 5 bases at V and 3 bases at J, with 16 bases between the two ends. From germline, CDR1 is DFQATT and CDR2 SNEGSKA (reference sequence). The CDR3 totals 14 residues. The chain's CDR3 is CSAPITGTYYGYTF. The CDR3 DNA reads as TGCAGTGCTCCCATAACAGGAACCTACTATGGCTACACCTTC.

The table lists this clonotype with a few counts. The chain joins TRBV11-2 to TRBJ2-7; D gene ambiguous. The CDR3 is 12 residues long. Trimming stripped 6 bases from V and 3 bases from J, with 9 bases between. Germline CDR1 SGHAT, CDR2 FQNNGV. The CDR3 DNA reads as TGTGCCAGCAGATTCAGTAACTACGAGCAGTACTTC. It translates to CASRFSNYEQYF.

The V and J genes are TRBV5-4 and TRBJ1-6, with no clear D. Between the trimmed V and J ends, which lost 0 bases and 10 bases, there was a span of 8 bases. This CDR3 spans 13 amino acids. CDR1 SGHNT and CDR2 YYREEE come from the germline V gene (reference sequence). The DNA of the CDR3 is TGTGCCAGCAGCTTGGGGGTAGAGTCACCCCTCCACTTT. This codes for CASSLGVESPLHF.